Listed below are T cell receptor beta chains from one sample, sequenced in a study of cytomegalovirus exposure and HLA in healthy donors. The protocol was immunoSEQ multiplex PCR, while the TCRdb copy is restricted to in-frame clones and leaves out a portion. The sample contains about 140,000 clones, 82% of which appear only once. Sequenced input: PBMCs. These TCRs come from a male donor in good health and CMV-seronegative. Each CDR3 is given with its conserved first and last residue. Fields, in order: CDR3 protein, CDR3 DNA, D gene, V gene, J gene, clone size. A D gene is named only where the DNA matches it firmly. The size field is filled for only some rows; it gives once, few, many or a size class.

CDR3 protein: CSAGGLAGLSYNEQFF
CDR3 DNA: TGCAGCGCCGGAGGACTAGCGGGGCTCTCCTACAATGAGCAGTTCTTC
D gene: TRBD2
V gene: TRBV29-1
J gene: TRBJ2-1
clone size: once

CDR3 protein: CAPGLAGHEQFF
CDR3 DNA: TGTGCCCCGGGACTAGCGGGACATGAGCAGTTCTTC
D gene: TRBD2
V gene: TRBV5-4
J gene: TRBJ2-1
clone size: .

CDR3 protein: CASSQEGDSTDTQYF
CDR3 DNA: TGCGCCAGCAGCCAAGAAGGGGACTCCACAGATACGCAGTATTTT
D gene: .
V gene: TRBV4-3
J gene: TRBJ2-3
clone size: .

CDR3 protein: CASSLWRGNEKLFF
CDR3 DNA: TGTGCCAGCAGTTTGTGGAGGGGTAATGAAAAACTGTTTTTT
D gene: .
V gene: TRBV27
J gene: TRBJ1-4
clone size: .

CDR3 protein: CASGTSASYEQYF
CDR3 DNA: TGTGCCAGTGGGACTAGCGCCTCCTACGAGCAGTACTTC
D gene: TRBD2
V gene: TRBV28
J gene: TRBJ2-7
clone size: .

CDR3 protein: CASSSHGGVTYEQYF
CDR3 DNA: TGTGCCAGCAGCTCCCACGGCGGGGTCACCTACGAGCAGTACTTC
D gene: .
V gene: TRBV7-3
J gene: TRBJ2-7
clone size: few

CDR3 protein: CSAPTGFAQYF
CDR3 DNA: TGCAGTGCCCCGACGGGTTTCGCGCAGTATTTT
D gene: .
V gene: TRBV20-1
J gene: TRBJ2-3
clone size: .

CDR3 protein: CASSPLDTGSGNTIYF
CDR3 DNA: TGTGCCAGCAGTCCGCTGGACACTGGCTCTGGAAACACCATATATTTT
D gene: .
V gene: TRBV28
J gene: TRBJ1-3
clone size: .

CDR3 protein: CASSQPAIKWREETQYF
CDR3 DNA: TGTGCCAGCTCACAGCCCGCAATTAAGTGGAGGGAAGAGACCCAGTACTTC
D gene: .
V gene: TRBV18
J gene: TRBJ2-5
clone size: .

CDR3 protein: CASSLGHVSGGNGYTF
CDR3 DNA: TGCGCCAGCAGCTTGGGCCATGTTTCCGGCGGGAATGGCTACACCTTC
D gene: .
V gene: TRBV5-1
J gene: TRBJ1-2
clone size: .

CDR3 protein: CASSSSRQYSGNTIYF
CDR3 DNA: TGTGCCAGCAGTTCGAGTCGACAGTACTCTGGAAACACCATATATTTT
D gene: .
V gene: TRBV27
J gene: TRBJ1-3
clone size: .

CDR3 protein: CASSLSGYEQFF
CDR3 DNA: TGTGCCAGCAGCTTAAGCGGCTATGAGCAGTTCTTC
D gene: .
V gene: TRBV9
J gene: TRBJ2-1
clone size: once

CDR3 protein: CASLSGRRPETQYF
CDR3 DNA: TGTGCCAGCCTTAGCGGGAGACGGCCAGAGACCCAGTACTTC
D gene: TRBD2
V gene: TRBV18
J gene: TRBJ2-5
clone size: .

CDR3 protein: CAISPGVQETQYF
CDR3 DNA: TGTGCCATCAGTCCAGGGGTACAAGAGACCCAGTACTTC
D gene: .
V gene: TRBV10-3
J gene: TRBJ2-5
clone size: few

CDR3 protein: CASSLLEIYEQYF
CDR3 DNA: TGTGCCAGCAGCTTACTAGAGATCTACGAGCAGTACTTC
D gene: .
V gene: TRBV7-2
J gene: TRBJ2-7
clone size: .

CDR3 protein: CSPGGEETQYF
CDR3 DNA: TGCAGCCCCGGCGGGGAAGAGACCCAGTACTTC
D gene: .
V gene: TRBV20-1
J gene: TRBJ2-5
clone size: few

CDR3 protein: CASRSYEQYF
CDR3 DNA: TGTGCCAGCAGGTCTTACGAGCAGTACTTC
D gene: .
V gene: TRBV2
J gene: TRBJ2-7
clone size: .

CDR3 protein: CASSSLPSSYNEQFF
CDR3 DNA: TGTGCCAGCAGCTCTCTCCCGAGCTCCTACAATGAGCAGTTCTTC
D gene: .
V gene: TRBV5-6
J gene: TRBJ2-1
clone size: .

CDR3 protein: CASSETPGQYVGGNQPQHF
CDR3 DNA: TGTGCCAGTAGCGAAACTCCGGGACAGTACGTAGGGGGCAATCAGCCCCAGCATTTT
D gene: TRBD1
V gene: TRBV19
J gene: TRBJ1-5
clone size: .

CDR3 protein: CASSFSGGPGEQYF
CDR3 DNA: TGTGCCAGCAGCTTCTCGGGAGGGCCGGGGGAGCAGTACTTC
D gene: TRBD2
V gene: TRBV5-4
J gene: TRBJ2-7
clone size: .

CDR3 protein: CSARDTNQPQHF
CDR3 DNA: TGCAGCGCCCGGGACACTAATCAGCCCCAGCATTTT
D gene: .
V gene: TRBV29-1
J gene: TRBJ1-5
clone size: .

CDR3 protein: CASSVNQYQEGTEAFF
CDR3 DNA: TGTGCCAGCAGCGTAAACCAATATCAGGAGGGCACTGAAGCTTTCTTT
D gene: .
V gene: TRBV9
J gene: TRBJ1-1
clone size: few

CDR3 protein: CASSLGTASNYGYTF
CDR3 DNA: TGTGCCAGCAGCCTCGGGACAGCATCTAACTATGGCTACACCTTC
D gene: TRBD1
V gene: TRBV7-9
J gene: TRBJ1-2
clone size: .

CDR3 protein: CASSYGTGEINYGYTF
CDR3 DNA: TGTGCCAGCAGTTACGGGACAGGGGAGATTAACTATGGCTACACCTTC
D gene: TRBD1
V gene: TRBV6-5
J gene: TRBJ1-2
clone size: once

CDR3 protein: CASSMGQGYNEQFF
CDR3 DNA: TGCGCCAGCAGCATGGGACAGGGGTACAATGAGCAGTTCTTC
D gene: TRBD1
V gene: TRBV5-1
J gene: TRBJ2-1
clone size: few

CDR3 protein: CASSLMGGQPQHF
CDR3 DNA: TGTGCCAGCAGTTTAATGGGGGGACAGCCCCAGCATTTT
D gene: .
V gene: TRBV6-5
J gene: TRBJ1-5
clone size: few

CDR3 protein: CASSQDKDSYSPLHF
CDR3 DNA: TGCGCCAGCAGCCAAGATAAGGACTCCTATTCACCCCTCCACTTT
D gene: .
V gene: TRBV4-3
J gene: TRBJ1-6
clone size: .

CDR3 protein: CASSQGGQGGDIQYF
CDR3 DNA: TGCGCCAGCAGCCAAGGAGGACAGGGGGGGGACATTCAGTACTTC
D gene: TRBD1
V gene: TRBV4-1
J gene: TRBJ2-4
clone size: .

CDR3 protein: CTFEAGDYGYTF
CDR3 DNA: TGCACGTTCGAGGCCGGCGACTATGGCTACACCTTC
D gene: .
V gene: TRBV29-1
J gene: TRBJ1-2
clone size: .